The 4 T cell receptor beta chains below were found in one sample sequenced in a study of blood T cell repertoires in COVID-19. Assay used: immunoSEQ multiplex PCR; TCRdb lists only in-frame clones, some missing. This sample has approximately 50,000 clones, with approximately 85% found just once. Sequencing was done on a sample of peripheral blood. These TCRs come from a woman of 80 years or more with COVID-19, enrolled during active disease.

CDR3 amino acids: CASSPSPGTGINTEAFF. CDR3 in DNA: TGTGCCAGCAGCCCTTCTCCCGGGACAGGCATAAACACTGAAGCTTTCTTT. V is TRBV11-2 and J is TRBJ1-1; TRBD1 matches 8 bases. V lost 5 bases to trimming and J lost 2 bases; unmatched junction nucleotides: 13. Germline CDR1 is SGHAT and CDR2 is FQNNGV. The CDR3 sequence is 17 residues long.

V and J are TRBV21-1 and TRBJ2-2; TRBD2 is taken as the D call from the table, unchecked against the DNA. TRBV21-1 is given as a pseudogene. CDR3 length: 16 residues. CDR3 DNA: TGTGCCAGCAGCAAAGATGACGGGGGGCCGGCCGGGGAGCTGTTTTTT. Protein: CASSKDDGGPAGELFF.

This chain connects TRBV27 to TRBJ2-7; the match to TRBD2 covers 14 bases. Germline CDR1 MNHEY, CDR2 SMNVEV (reference sequence). V was pared by 3 bases and J by 5 bases, with 6 bases of the junction left unmatched. The CDR3 has 16 residues. The CDR3 DNA is TGTGCCAGCAGTTTGGGGACTAGCGGGAGTCGCGACGAGCAGTACTTC. It encodes CASSLGTSGSRDEQYF.

This clone appeared a few times. J is TRBJ2-3 and V is TRBV5-1; 13 bases are a match to TRBD2. Losses at the gene ends were 7 bases for V and 2 bases for J; bases not matched to a gene: 4. The CDR3 covers 15 residues. Germline assignment: CDR1 SGHRS and CDR2 YFSETQ. The CDR3 DNA follows: TGCGCCAGCCAGGGACTAGCGGGATCCACAGATACGCAGTATTTT. Residues: CASQGLAGSTDTQYF.